The clone carrying this TCR beta chain was counted many times. Its antigen is not known. Purified naive CD4+ T cells were depleted of CD25+ Tregs. Semi-nested PCR with Nested Universal Primer A followed constant-region reverse priming of full-length variable regions. One entry per CDR3 protein, called by TCRdb with MiXCR from the 5' RACE reads. The data hold 62,000 or so distinct CDR3 sequences, with 30% observed a single time. Notes on the study in general: The larger cohort examined one V-J beta rearrangement, not whole repertoires.

From germline, CDR1 is SGHTA and CDR2 FQGTGA. The CDR3 length is 15 residues. After removal of 3 bases from V and 4 bases from J, the junction contained 1 base not matched to a gene. Specimen: tumor-infiltrating naive CD4+ T cells sorted from the breast tumor. Subset specified: naive CD4+ T cells, CD4+CD45RA+CD25-. This sequence originates from a female donor with breast cancer. V usage is TRBV7-3 and J usage is TRBJ2-1, with 12 bases that match TRBD2. CDR3 protein: CASSFTSGGYNEQFF. CDR3 bases: TGTGCCAGCAGCTTTACTAGCGGGGGGTACAATGAGCAGTTCTTC.